These 26 T cell receptor beta chains were sequenced from one sample in a study of T-cell memory formation after mild COVID-19. TCRdb re-called the 5' RACE reads through MiXCR, storing one row per CDR3 protein. In the table there are about 120,000 distinct CDR3 sequences, 20% to 25% of which are singletons. The sample consisted of PBMCs or a T cell subset sorted from them (not recorded which). These receptor sequences come from a young man who had mild COVID-19 (a few samples of this study predate the infection). Cell type and time point are not known.

This clonotype was counted a few times. The gene calls are TRBV5-1 and TRBJ1-1; D remains ambiguous. This CDR3 region has 13 residues. The V end lost 4 bases, the J end lost 10 bases, and 17 bases lay between the germline ends. The germline CDR1 and CDR2 sequences are SGHRS and YFSETQ. The CDR3 bases are TGCGCCAGCAGCCCGGCAGGAGAGCGGGTAGCTTTCTTT. Its translation is CASSPAGERVAFF. Based on the CDR3 plus reference TRBV5-1 and TRBJ1-1, the full variable domain is KAGVTQTPRYLIKTRGQQVTLSCSPISGHRSVSWYQQTPGQGLQFLFEYFSETQRNKGNFPGRFSGRQFSNSRSEMNVSTLELGDSALYLCASSPAGERVAFFGQGTRLTVV.

The J gene is TRBJ2-5, the V gene TRBV6-2 or TRBV6-3, with unresolved D. Germline V gene sequence: CDR1 MNHEY, CDR2 SVGEGT. CDR3 size: 13 residues. The ends were cut back, 7 bases at V and 5 bases at J, with 14 bases in the middle. The DNA of the CDR3 is TGTGCCAGCAAGCCCAGTCCCCTGGAGACCCAGTACTTC. The encoded protein is CASKPSPLETQYF.

This clonotype was seen repeatedly, ten times or more. This chain connects TRBV6-5 to TRBJ2-1; D remains ambiguous. The CDR3 covers 11 residues. The V end was cut by 4 bases, the J end by 7 bases, with 5 bases between. The germline CDR1 and CDR2 sequences are MNHEY and SVGAGI. The CDR3 sequence: CASSLSNEQFF. The DNA of the CDR3 is TGTGCCAGCAGTTTATCAAATGAGCAGTTCTTC.

The chain couples TRBV5-1 to TRBJ2-1; D gene unclear. CDR1 and CDR2 from the germline V gene are SGHRS and YFSETQ. The ends were cut back, 0 bases at V and 2 bases at J, with 9 bases in the middle. CDR3 length: 15 residues. The CDR3 loop reads CASSLGKGTYNEQFF. The CDR3 nucleotides read TGCGCCAGCAGCTTGGGAAAGGGCACCTACAATGAGCAGTTCTTC.

This chain links TRBV5-1 with TRBJ2-6; D is unresolved. Germline-derived CDR1 and CDR2 are SGHRS and YFSETQ. V lost 0 bases and J lost 2, with 9 bases in between. The CDR3 spans 16 residues. In DNA, the CDR3 is TGCGCCAGCAGCTTGGGTCTGGGGACTGGGGCCAACGTCCTGACTTTC. Translation gives CASSLGLGTGANVLTF.

The chain joins TRBV7-8 to TRBJ2-1; TRBD1 is a possible D gene (6 bases). The CDR3 is made up of 16 amino acids. V was pared by 1 base and J by 8 bases, with 18 bases between. Germline assignment: CDR1 SGHVS and CDR2 FQNEAQ. Here the CDR3 reads CASSLGGRLFNHEQFF. CDR3 coding DNA: TGTGCCAGCAGCTTAGGGGGGCGTCTATTTAACCATGAGCAGTTCTTC.

This clonotype showed up many times. The chain is built from TRBV6-2 or TRBV6-3 and TRBJ2-1, with D unresolved. This CDR3 comprises 14 residues. Germline V gene lookup returns CDR1 MNHEY and CDR2 SVGEGT. Between the trimmed V and J ends, which lost 3 bases and 12 bases, there was a span of 18 bases. The CDR3 protein is CASSYTTDHPRQFF. Written as DNA, the CDR3 is TGTGCCAGCAGTTATACAACGGATCACCCTCGGCAGTTCTTC.

This clonotype was observed a few times. V usage is TRBV7-8 and J usage is TRBJ1-5, with a weak D call TRBD1 (5 bases). CDR3 size: 16 residues. With 4 bases removed from V and 0 bases from J, the gap between germline ends came to 13 bases. CDR1 and CDR2 (germline): SGHVS, FQNEAQ. The CDR3 is CASSSGTSFSNQPQHF. The CDR3 nucleotides read TGTGCCAGCAGCTCCGGGACGTCGTTTAGCAATCAGCCCCAGCATTTT.

This chain joins TRBV24-1 and TRBJ1-1, with 11 bases matching TRBD1. The CDR3 covers 17 residues. The V and J ends lost 4 bases and 5 bases, in that order; junction bases with no gene match: 11. Germline assignment: CDR1 KGHDR and CDR2 SFDVKD. In DNA, the CDR3 is TGTGCCACCAGTGACTTAAACGGACAGGGGGCAAGGACTGAAGCTTTCTTT. Translating it yields CATSDLNGQGARTEAFF.

There are a few counts of this clonotype. V and J are TRBV29-1 and TRBJ2-1, with a tentative D call TRBD1 (6 bases). The CDR3 covers 15 residues. V lost 5 bases, J lost 1 base, and 15 bases lay in between. The germline V gene encodes CDR1 SQVTM and CDR2 ANQGSEA. The CDR3 DNA is TGCAGCGTTCCGTCCAGGGGCGGTTCCTACAATGAGCAGTTCTTC. Its protein product is CSVPSRGGSYNEQFF.

The V call is TRBV4-1, the J call TRBJ2-7, with TRBD1 matching over 8 bases. V gave up 4 bases and J gave up 5 bases; unmatched junction bases: 13. The CDR3 covers 16 residues. In germline, CDR1 is MGHRA, CDR2 YSYEKL. The CDR3, as DNA: TGCGCCAGCAGCCGAAGCTGGTGGGACAGGTCCCACGAGCAGTACTTC. Protein: CASSRSWWDRSHEQYF.

The J gene is TRBJ2-7, the V gene TRBV6-2 or TRBV6-3; the D is unclear. This CDR3 has 16 residues. Trimming took off 0 bases at V and 1 base at J, with 13 bases between the two ends. Germline V CDR1 and CDR2: MNHEY, SVGEGT. CDR3 sequence (DNA): TGTGCCAGCAGTTACTCGATTGGCAGGAATTCCTACGAGCAGTACTTC. It is translated as CASSYSIGRNSYEQYF.

This rearrangement joins TRBV12-3 or TRBV12-4 to TRBJ1-5; maybe TRBD1 (6 bases). There are 15 residues in the CDR3. V gave up 8 bases and J gave up 2 bases, with 16 bases separating them. The CDR3 is CASGSTGVGNQPQHF. The CDR3 region has the DNA TGTGCCAGCGGTTCGACAGGTGTCGGCAATCAGCCCCAGCATTTT.

This clonotype was seen a handful of times. This chain uses TRBV4-1 with TRBJ2-2; TRBD2 agrees at 11 bases. Germline-derived CDR1 and CDR2 are MGHRA and YSYEKL. V dropped 2 bases and J dropped 6; count of bases not matched to a gene: 2. This CDR3 is 15 amino acids long. In DNA, the CDR3 is TGCGCCAGCAGCCAAATAGCGGGGGGGCCCGGGGAGCTGTTTTTT. The encoded protein is CASSQIAGGPGELFF.

This clonotype has at least ten counts. The chain uses TRBV12-3 or TRBV12-4 and TRBJ1-1; D uncertain. The CDR3 has 13 amino acids. Trimming pared 1 base from V and 1 base from J, leaving 4 bases between. In nucleotides, the CDR3 is TGTGCCAGCAGTTTAGGACCGAACACTGAAGCTTTCTTT. Residues: CASSLGPNTEAFF.

In its sample, this clonotype was seen a few times. The gene calls are TRBV6-1 and TRBJ2-1; 13 nucleotides line up with TRBD2. The CDR3 spans 15 residues. The V segment lost 6 bases and the J segment 6 bases; nucleotides outside the gene matches: 5. Germline lookup yields CDR1 MNHNS and CDR2 SASEGT. The CDR3 DNA reads as TGTGCCAGCAGCCCTACTAGCGGGGGGGCCAATGAGCAGTTCTTC. Its translation is CASSPTSGGANEQFF.

This chain connects TRBV6-5 to TRBJ1-1, with 7 bases aligning to TRBD1. V dropped 6 bases and J dropped 5; count of bases not matched to a gene: 6. CDR1 is MNHEY, CDR2 SVGAGI, per germline. The CDR3 totals 13 residues. In DNA, the CDR3 is TGTGCCAGCAGGACAGGGTTGGGAACTGAAGCTTTCTTT. Its protein is CASRTGLGTEAFF.

This rearrangement joins TRBV9 to TRBJ1-5; weak D call: TRBD1 (5 bases). The length of the CDR3 is 14 residues. The V end was cut by 0 bases, the J end by 4 bases, with 8 bases between. CDR1 is SGDLS, CDR2 YYNGEE, per germline. CDR3 nucleotide sequence: TGTGCCAGCAGCGTAGGATCAGGGAATCAGCCCCAGCATTTT. It translates to CASSVGSGNQPQHF. Filled out from reference TRBV9 and TRBJ1-5, the complete variable domain reads DSGVTQTPKHLITATGQRVTLRCSPRSGDLSVYWYQQSLDQGLQFLIQYYNGEERAKGNILERFSAQQFPDLHSELNLSSLELGDSALYFCASSVGSGNQPQHFGDGTRLSIL.

This clonotype was picked up a small number of times. The CDR3 sequence is CASSYSILAGGPFPPYF. CDR3 DNA sequence: TGTGCCAGCAGTTACTCGATTCTAGCGGGGGGGCCCTTCCCTCCGTATTTT. The chain links TRBV6-5 to TRBJ2-3; 12 bases fit TRBD2. CDR1 is MNHEY and CDR2 is SVGAGI in the germline V gene. The CDR3 covers 17 residues. Trimming cost V 0 bases and J 14 bases; bases outside gene matches: 15.

This chain links TRBV7-6 with TRBJ2-2; TRBD1 aligns across 7 bases. Germline V gene data show CDR1 as SGHVS and CDR2 as FNYEAQ. The CDR3 consists of 15 residues. The J segment lost 10 bases and the V segment lost 1 base, leaving 9 bases of the junction unmatched. CDR3 amino acids: CASSLVLQGTEELFF. Written as DNA, the CDR3 is TGTGCCAGCAGCTTAGTGTTACAGGGGACGGAGGAGCTGTTTTTT. Together with reference TRBV7-6 and TRBJ2-2, the CDR3 gives the full variable domain: GAGVSQSPRYKVTKRGQDVALRCDPISGHVSLYWYRQALGQGPEFLTYFNYEAQQDKSGLPNDRFSAERPEGSISTLTIQRTEQRDSAMYRCASSLVLQGTEELFFGEGSRLTVL.

On this clonotype: At one end the junction does not follow the germline gene, possibly because of a read error. The V gene is TRBV4-1, the J gene TRBJ1-1, with TRBD1 as a possible D gene (5 bases). The germline V gene has CDR1 MGHRA and CDR2 YSYEKL. The CDR3 is 14 residues long. CDR3: CASSSPGRGGEASF. The CDR3 DNA reads as TGCGCCAGCAGCTCGCCGGGGAGGGGAGGTGAAGCTTCCTTT.

The sample holds a few counts of this clonotype. The V and J genes are TRBV12-3 or TRBV12-4 and TRBJ1-3; TRBD1 matches 11 bases. The CDR3 is 15 amino acids. J lost 3 bases, V lost 7 bases, and 5 bases had no gene match. The CDR3 DNA is TGTGCCAGCAACCCGGGACAGGGGGATGGAAACACCATATATTTT. It codes for CASNPGQGDGNTIYF.

The chain carries TRBV9 and TRBJ1-2; TRBD1 is a possible D gene (5 bases). The CDR3 runs 16 residues. Germline V gene sequence: CDR1 SGDLS, CDR2 YYNGEE. Trimming removed 0 bases from V and 2 bases from J, with 14 bases in between. As DNA, the CDR3 is TGTGCCAGCAGCGTAGTAGACCGACAGCCCAACTATGGCTACACCTTC. It is translated as CASSVVDRQPNYGYTF.

This chain connects TRBV6-2 or TRBV6-3 to TRBJ2-3; unclear D gene. V was cut by 6 bases and J by 4 bases, with 14 bases left in between. The CDR3 totals 14 residues. Per the germline V gene, CDR1 is MNHEY and CDR2 is SVGEGT. This CDR3 is CASSIGRVADTQYF. The DNA for the CDR3 is TGTGCCAGCAGCATAGGACGAGTAGCAGATACGCAGTATTTT.

There are a few counts of this clonotype. The J gene is TRBJ1-6, the V gene TRBV27; 8 bases fit TRBD1. The CDR3 contains 16 residues. Germline values: CDR1 MNHEY, CDR2 SMNVEV (reference sequence). Trimming cost V 2 bases and J 6 bases; bases outside gene matches: 6. The CDR3 reads CASSLETTGVNSPLHF. For the CDR3, the DNA is TGTGCCAGCAGTTTAGAAACGACAGGGGTTAATTCACCCCTCCACTTT.

The chain joins TRBV6-5 to TRBJ2-1, with 7 bases identical to TRBD2. Germline CDR1 is MNHEY and CDR2 is SVGAGI. J gave up 0 bases and V 0 bases, and 5 bases lay outside the gene matches. The CDR3 spans 17 residues. CDR3 bases: TGTGCCAGCAGTTACTCCCTGGGGGGGAGCTCCTACAATGAGCAGTTCTTC. Its protein product is CASSYSLGGSSYNEQFF.